The 21 T cell receptor beta chains below come from one sample, sequenced in a study of memory CD4+ T cells and cytomegalovirus serostatus. The sort gate was single viable CD3+CD4+CD8-CD45RO+ cells for memory CD4+ T cells. Sequenced by immunoSEQ multiplex PCR; TCRdb stores in-frame clones only, minus some. This table holds about 64,000 clones, over 60% found once. The specimen sequenced was memory CD4+ T cells from blood. The receptors derive from an adult in good health and CMV-seronegative.

The V and J genes are TRBV19 and TRBJ1-1; 7 bases line up with TRBD1. Trimming took 3 bases from V and 3 from J; bases not matched to a gene: 4. The CDR3 loop spans 14 amino acids. Germline CDR1 and CDR2: LNHDA and SQIVND (reference sequence). CDR3 loop: CASSISQGYTEAFF. Written as DNA, the CDR3 is TGTGCCAGTAGTATCTCACAGGGGTACACTGAAGCTTTCTTT.

The rearrangement uses TRBV6-1 and TRBJ2-4; D possibly matches TRBD1 or TRBD2 (6 bases each). The CDR3 totals 15 residues. CDR1 is MNHNS, CDR2 SASEGT, per germline. V lost 4 bases to trimming and J lost 1 base, with 11 bases between them. The CDR3 region has the DNA TGTGCCAGCAGTGTAGGGGGGCGGGCCAAAAACATTCAGTACTTC. As protein: CASSVGGRAKNIQYF.

The J gene is TRBJ1-2, the V gene TRBV15; tentative D call: TRBD1 (6 bases). The CDR3 runs 12 residues. V was pared by 1 base and J by 10 bases, with 10 bases between. CDR1 is LNHNV and CDR2 is YYDKDF in the germline V gene (reference sequence). CDR3 region: CATSRAWTAYTF. The CDR3 DNA follows: TGTGCCACCAGCAGAGCCTGGACAGCCTACACCTTC.

This chain connects TRBV27 to TRBJ2-7, with 10 nucleotides matching TRBD1. V lost 2 bases, J lost 2 bases, and 6 bases stayed unmatched. The CDR3 covers 16 residues. The germline V gene has CDR1 MNHEY and CDR2 SMNVEV (reference sequence). CDR3 residues: CASSLGGQGPPYEQYF. CDR3 bases: TGTGCCAGCAGTTTAGGGGGACAGGGGCCCCCCTACGAGCAGTACTTC.

This rearrangement joins TRBV28 to TRBJ2-3; D not certain. Germline V CDR1 and CDR2: MDHEN, SYDVKM. CDR3 size: 12 residues. Deletions cut 3 bases from V and 8 bases from J, with 9 bases between. The CDR3, as DNA: TGTGCCAGCAGTTTCGCAGCTGTTACGCAGTATTTT. Translating gives CASSFAAVTQYF.

The chain recombines TRBV7-9 with TRBJ2-1, with TRBD1 matching 10 bases. Per the germline V gene, CDR1 is SEHNR and CDR2 is FQNEAQ (reference sequence). After removal of 5 bases from V and 7 bases from J, the junction contained 11 bases not matched to a gene. The CDR3 sequence is 16 residues long. This chain's CDR3 is CASSLLWDRGGNEQFF. CDR3 sequence (DNA): TGTGCCAGCAGCCTCCTATGGGACAGGGGAGGGAATGAGCAGTTCTTC.

The V call is TRBV15, the J call TRBJ1-1, with D unclear. This CDR3 is 15 amino acids long. Germline V lookup: CDR1 LNHNV, CDR2 YYDKDF (reference sequence). V lost 1 base and J 4 bases, leaving 13 bases between the germline ends. CDR3 coding DNA: TGTGCCACCAGCAGAGGAAACACCCTGAGCACTGAAGCTTTCTTT. It translates to CATSRGNTLSTEAFF. The entire variable domain, with the rest obtained from reference TRBV15 and TRBJ1-1, is as follows: DAMVIQNPRYQVTQFGKPVTLSCSQTLNHNVMYWYQQKSSQAPKLLFHYYDKDFNNEADTPDNFQSRRPNTSFCFLDIRSPGLGDTAMYLCATSRGNTLSTEAFFGQGTRLTVV.

A few counts support this clone. The CDR3 reads CASSEPEQGRTEAFF. The CDR3 coding sequence is TGTGCCAGCAGCGAACCCGAACAGGGTCGCACTGAAGCTTTCTTT. This chain joins TRBV5-6 and TRBJ1-1; TRBD1 is a possible D gene (6 bases). This CDR3 has 15 residues. Trimming left V 4 bases short and J 4 bases short, with 17 bases between. Germline values: CDR1 SGHDT, CDR2 YYEEEE.

The chain joins TRBV4-3 to TRBJ1-2, with D possibly being TRBD1 (5 bases). V lost 0 bases and J 4 bases, leaving 9 bases between the germline ends. Germline CDR1 is LGHNA and CDR2 is YSLEER. The length of the CDR3 is 14 residues. This CDR3 reads CASSQEATAYGYTF. CDR3 coding DNA: TGCGCCAGCAGCCAAGAAGCGACAGCCTATGGCTACACCTTC.

This clone was seen only once. CDR3 sequence reads: CASSLGTSGNYEQYF. The CDR3 nucleotides read TGCGCCAGCAGCTTGGGGACTAGCGGGAACTACGAGCAGTACTTC. The chain recombines TRBV5-1 with TRBJ2-7; 12 bases line up with TRBD2. Germline V gene sequence: CDR1 SGHRS, CDR2 YFSETQ. Unmatched junction bases numbered 1, after V lost 0 bases and J lost 3 bases. CDR3 size: 15 residues.

This clone appeared once. V and J are TRBV6-1 and TRBJ1-4; tentative D call: TRBD1 (5 bases). This CDR3 comprises 16 residues. From germline, CDR1 is MNHNS and CDR2 SASEGT. Trimming took off 0 bases at V and 0 bases at J, with 8 bases between the two ends. CDR3 sequence: CASSEAWGATNEKLFF. In nucleotides, the CDR3 is TGTGCCAGCAGTGAAGCTTGGGGGGCAACTAATGAAAAACTGTTTTTT.

The genes are TRBV30 and TRBJ1-6; D might be TRBD1 (6 bases). This CDR3 comprises 13 residues. Trimming removed 4 bases from V and 6 bases from J, with 10 bases in between. Germline V gives CDR1 GTSNPN, CDR2 SVGIG (reference sequence). This CDR3 reads CAWNRDTNSPLHF. CDR3 DNA: TGTGCCTGGAACAGGGATACTAATTCACCCCTCCACTTT.

The V call is TRBV10-3, the J call TRBJ1-3; 8 bases agree with TRBD1. CDR1 and CDR2 (germline): ENHRY, SYGVKD. The J segment lost 0 bases and the V segment lost 1 base, leaving 2 bases of the junction unmatched. This CDR3 spans 16 amino acids. DNA of the CDR3: TGTGCCATCAGTGAGTGGACAGGGAACTCTGGAAACACCATATATTTT. Protein product: CAISEWTGNSGNTIYF.

V gene TRBV30 combines with J gene TRBJ2-6, with 9 bases that match TRBD1. Per the germline V gene, CDR1 is GTSNPN and CDR2 is SVGIG (reference sequence). CDR3 length equals 19 residues. Unmatched junction bases numbered 13, after V lost 3 bases and J lost 1 base. CDR3 bases: TGTGCCTGGAGGAGGCCTGGGACAGGGACTTCGTCTGGGGCCAACGTCCTGACTTTC. It encodes CAWRRPGTGTSSGANVLTF.

As for this clone: An end of the junction does not agree with germline; a read error may underlie this. This chain links TRBV6-5 with TRBJ2-1; D is uncertain. CDR1 and CDR2 from the germline V gene are MNHEY and SVGAGI. The CDR3 is 13 residues long. DNA of the CDR3: TGTGCCAGCAAGCGATCCTCCAACAATGAGCAGTTCTTC. The encoded protein is CASKRSSNNEQFF.

V gene TRBV28 combines with J gene TRBJ2-1, with 7 bases that match TRBD1. CDR1 is MDHEN and CDR2 is SYDVKM in the germline V gene. This CDR3 region has 15 residues. Trimming at V came to 6 bases and at J to 2 bases, leaving 7 bases not matched to a gene. In DNA, the CDR3 is TGTGCCAGCAGCACAGGGGAGCGCGCCTACAATGAGCAGTTCTTC. Translating gives CASSTGERAYNEQFF.

The chain is built from TRBV5-1 and TRBJ2-3; no clear D. The CDR3 has 14 amino acids. Germline V CDR1 and CDR2: SGHRS, YFSETQ. The V gene lost 1 base and the J gene lost 2 bases, with 8 bases spanning the gap. This CDR3 reads CASSLNGFTDTQYF. The CDR3 DNA reads TGCGCCAGCAGCTTGAACGGATTCACAGATACGCAGTATTTT.

This clone was picked up a small number of times. J is TRBJ1-1 and V is TRBV7-9, with D unclear. CDR3 size: 13 residues. V was pared by 5 bases and J by 1 base, with 8 bases between. Germline assignment: CDR1 SEHNR and CDR2 FQNEAQ (reference sequence). CDR3 bases: TGTGCCAGCAGCCGGGATGGGAACACTGAAGCTTTCTTT. Translated, it gives CASSRDGNTEAFF.

This chain uses TRBV25-1 with TRBJ2-3, with D possibly matching TRBD1 (5 bases). The V end was cut by 4 bases, the J end by 2 bases, with 10 bases between. The CDR3 consists of 14 residues. The germline V gene has CDR1 MGHDK and CDR2 SYGVNS. The CDR3 region has the DNA TGTGCCAGCAGTGTTGCAGGGATCACAGATACGCAGTATTTT. It codes for CASSVAGITDTQYF.

This clone has only one observation. The V call is TRBV1, the J call TRBJ2-3; TRBD2 was called by the table and not checked on the DNA. TRBV1 is termed a pseudogene. CDR3 size: 13 residues. The CDR3 here is CTSSQPTRHSQYF. The CDR3, as DNA: TGCACCAGCAGCCAACCCACTAGACATTCGCAGTATTTT.

This clone was seen more than once but under ten times. This chain joins TRBV7-9 and TRBJ2-4; 9 bases match TRBD1. Germline lookup yields CDR1 SEHNR and CDR2 FQNEAQ (reference sequence). This CDR3 has 14 residues. The trim removed 5 bases at V and 5 bases at J, leaving 4 bases unmatched. The CDR3 loop reads CASSPRTGENIQYF. The CDR3 region has the DNA TGTGCCAGCAGCCCGCGGACAGGGGAAAACATTCAGTACTTC.